What follows are 21 T cell receptor beta chains derived from one specimen sequenced in a study of beta chain features in type 1 diabetes. Sequenced material consisted of expressed TCRB transcripts (all of the isolated RNA was reverse transcribed). Profiling relied on immunoSEQ multiplex PCR, and the TCRdb table lists in-frame clones only, not all of them. Among under 450,000 clones, more than 12% were seen once, and the ten largest hold 0.019%. What was sequenced was naive CD4+ T cells from blood. These receptors all stem from a woman younger than 35 in good health.

This clone was recorded a few times. The gene calls are TRBV7-8 and TRBJ1-1; 8 bases agree with TRBD1. There are 15 residues in the CDR3. After removal of 5 bases from V and 1 base from J, the junction contained 6 bases not matched to a gene. Germline CDR1 SGHVS, CDR2 FQNEAQ. The CDR3 coding sequence is TGTGCCAGCAGCCAGCGGACAGGGACGAACACTGAAGCTTTCTTT. This codes for CASSQRTGTNTEAFF.

This clone was observed a handful of times. The V and J genes are TRBV5-1 and TRBJ2-3; perhaps TRBD1 as D (6 bases). The CDR3 has 14 residues. The germline V gene has CDR1 SGHRS and CDR2 YFSETQ. V gave up 1 base and J gave up 5 bases, with 11 bases separating them. CDR3 DNA sequence: TGCGCCAGCAGCTTGCAGGGGCAGGAAGATACGCAGTATTTT. It is translated as CASSLQGQEDTQYF.

The genes are TRBV2 and TRBJ2-6; D perhaps matches TRBD2 (5 bases). The CDR3 sequence is 16 residues long. The germline CDR1 and CDR2 sequences are SNHLY and FYNNEI. Trimming took off 6 bases at V and 7 bases at J, with 19 bases between the two ends. In DNA, the CDR3 is TGTGCCAGCAGAATCGCGGGCCCGCTAGTTGCCAACGTCCTGACTTTC. This translates into CASRIAGPLVANVLTF.

The chain's CDR3 is CASTKGLEAREQYF. For the CDR3, the DNA is TGTGCCAGTACGAAGGGACTAGAAGCCCGCGAGCAGTACTTC. The chain has TRBV19 and TRBJ2-7; 8 nucleotides agree with TRBD2. Losses at the gene ends were 7 bases for V and 6 bases for J; bases not matched to a gene: 11. The germline V gene has CDR1 LNHDA and CDR2 SQIVND (reference sequence). CDR3 length: 14 residues.

This clone was observed a handful of times. J is TRBJ2-5 and V is TRBV29-1; 9 bases fit TRBD1. The CDR3 is 12 amino acids. The J segment lost 5 bases and the V segment lost 4 bases, leaving 2 bases of the junction unmatched. Germline V gene data show CDR1 as SQVTM and CDR2 as ANQGSEA. DNA for the CDR3: TGCAGCGTTGGACAGGGGGTGGAGACCCAGTACTTC. Residues: CSVGQGVETQYF.

The CDR3 DNA is TGTGCCAGCAGCCCCAGGGCTAGCGGGCTTAGCACAGATACGCAGTATTTT. As protein: CASSPRASGLSTDTQYF. The chain joins TRBV9 to TRBJ2-3, with 8 nucleotides matching TRBD2. The CDR3 is made up of 17 amino acids. V gave up 4 bases and J gave up 0 bases; unmatched junction bases: 10. Germline V gene lookup returns CDR1 SGDLS and CDR2 YYNGEE.

V and J are TRBV15 and TRBJ1-4, with no clear D. The CDR3 covers 16 residues. V was cut by 2 bases and J by 7 bases, with 17 bases left in between. The germline V gene encodes CDR1 LNHNV and CDR2 YYDKDF (reference sequence). DNA for the CDR3: TGTGCCACCAGCAGACCTCGGGGTATGGGCAGTGAAAAACTGTTTTTT. Protein: CATSRPRGMGSEKLFF.

The sample holds a few counts of this clone. This rearrangement joins TRBV18 to TRBJ1-3; 7 nucleotides agree with TRBD1. CDR3 length equals 15 residues. V trimming: 3 bases; J trimming: 2 bases; junction bases outside the gene matches: 4. Germline V gives CDR1 KGHSH, CDR2 LQKENI. The CDR3 spells CASSPDRRPGNTIYF. CDR3 DNA sequence: TGTGCCAGCTCACCGGACAGGCGACCTGGAAACACCATATATTTT.

The chain carries TRBV29-1 and TRBJ2-1; 7 bases are a match to TRBD1. Germline CDR1 and CDR2: SQVTM and ANQGSEA. The CDR3 extends over 12 amino acids. V lost 8 bases to trimming and J lost 6 bases; unmatched junction nucleotides: 7. CDR3 bases: TGCAGCATCGACAGGGTTGGCAATGAGCAGTTCTTC. This codes for CSIDRVGNEQFF.

The table lists this clone with a few counts. This CDR3 reads CAWSTTGLATFNEQFF. In DNA, the CDR3 is TGTGCCTGGAGTACGACGGGACTAGCGACATTCAATGAGCAGTTCTTC. This sequence joins TRBV30 and TRBJ2-1; the match to TRBD2 covers 10 bases. V was pared by 2 bases and J by 6 bases, with 10 bases of the junction left unmatched. The CDR3 is 16 residues long. The germline V gene has CDR1 GTSNPN and CDR2 SVGIG (reference sequence).

This clone showed up just a few times. The V call is TRBV29-1, the J call TRBJ1-2, with 8 positions matching TRBD1. Trimming took 4 bases from V and 5 from J; bases not matched to a gene: 6. Germline CDR1 reads SQVTM; CDR2 reads ANQGSEA. This CDR3 comprises 13 residues. The CDR3 is CSVGAGGRYGYTF. CDR3 in DNA: TGCAGCGTTGGGGCAGGGGGCAGGTATGGCTACACCTTC.

The genes are TRBV27 and TRBJ2-1, with 12 bases that match TRBD2. The CDR3 spans 20 residues. V shed 3 bases, J shed 6 bases, and the junction held 18 bases outside the gene matches. Germline loops: CDR1 MNHEY, CDR2 SMNVEV (reference sequence). CDR3 in amino acids: CASSFVFSSGRALTSNEQFF. CDR3 bases: TGTGCCAGCAGTTTCGTTTTTTCTAGCGGGAGGGCCCTTACGTCCAATGAGCAGTTCTTC.

This clone has only a few counts. The junction differs from germline at one of its ends, possibly a read error. The chain carries TRBV7-7 and TRBJ2-2, with 7 bases fitting TRBD1. The V gene's germline CDR1 is SSHAT and CDR2 FNYEAQ (reference sequence). The CDR3 runs to 14 residues. CDR3 sequence (DNA): TGTGCTAGCAGCCGGACAGGAGGTACCGGGGAGCTGTTTTTT. Translated: CASSRTGGTGELFF. The entire variable domain, with the rest obtained from reference TRBV7-7 and TRBJ2-2, is as follows: GAGVSQSPRYKVTKRGQDVTLRCDPISSHATLYWYQQALGQGPEFLTYFNYEAQPDKSGLPSDRFSAERPEGSISTLTIQRTEQRDSAMYRCASSRTGGTGELFFGEGSRLTVL.

This clone was detected only a few times. The CDR3 loop reads CASKGAAANTGELFF. The CDR3 region has the DNA TGTGCCAGCAAGGGGGCTGCCGCCAACACCGGGGAGCTGTTTTTT. The J gene is TRBJ2-2, the V gene TRBV6-1; 7 bases fit TRBD1. Germline CDR1 MNHNS, CDR2 SASEGT. V trimming: 7 bases; J trimming: 2 bases; junction bases outside the gene matches: 7. The CDR3 runs to 15 residues.

The CDR3 protein is CASSYLNRDANTEAFF. The CDR3 DNA is TGTGCCAGCAGTTACCTTAACAGGGATGCGAACACTGAAGCTTTCTTT. The chain couples TRBV6-5 to TRBJ1-1, with D possibly being TRBD1 (6 bases). V lost 2 bases and J lost 1, with 14 bases in between. From germline, CDR1 is MNHEY and CDR2 SVGAGI. This CDR3 has 16 residues.

This clone was recorded a few times. The sample holds other DNA sequences that translate to the same CDR3. This rearrangement joins TRBV20-1 to TRBJ2-3; D not certain. Germline CDR1 DFQATT, CDR2 SNEGSKA (reference sequence). Trimming pared 3 bases from V and 6 bases from J, leaving 4 bases between. The CDR3 sequence is 10 residues long. The CDR3 loop reads CSASRDTQYF. In DNA form, the CDR3 reads TGCAGTGCTAGCCGGGATACGCAGTATTTT.

This chain links TRBV27 with TRBJ1-2, with 9 bases lining up with TRBD1. The V gene end was trimmed by 5 bases and the J gene end by 7 bases; junction bases not matched to a gene: 5. The CDR3 sequence is 13 residues long. The germline gives CDR1 MNHEY, CDR2 SMNVEV (reference sequence). Written as DNA, the CDR3 is TGTGCCAGCAGTCCGAGACAGGGGGTTGGCTACACCTTC. Its translation is CASSPRQGVGYTF.

The V and J genes are TRBV29-1 and TRBJ1-2; 7 positions agree with TRBD1. Germline assignment: CDR1 SQVTM and CDR2 ANQGSEA. V trimming: 3 bases; J trimming: 4 bases; junction bases outside the gene matches: 5. CDR3 size: 13 residues. CDR3 sequence: CSVETGYGYGYTF. CDR3 sequence (DNA): TGCAGCGTTGAGACAGGGTACGGCTATGGCTACACCTTC. Variable domain in full (rest from reference TRBV29-1 and TRBJ1-2): SAVISQKPSRDICQRGTSLTIQCQVDSQVTMMFWYRQQPGQSLTLIATANQGSEATYESGFVIDKFPISRPNLTFSTLTVSNMSPEDSSIYLCSVETGYGYGYTFGSGTRLTVV.

The chain carries TRBV18 and TRBJ2-1; D unclear. Trimming cost V 4 bases and J 8 bases, with 9 bases left between them. The CDR3 extends over 12 amino acids. CDR1 KGHSH and CDR2 LQKENI come from the germline V gene. The CDR3 DNA reads as TGTGCCAGCTCACGCCTTAGAGATGAGCAGTTCTTC. It translates to CASSRLRDEQFF.

This clone has just a few counts. CDR3 nucleotide sequence: TGTGCCAGCAGTTACTCGAACAGGGCCCACACTGAAGCTTTCTTT. Translating it yields CASSYSNRAHTEAFF. The chain recombines TRBV6-5 with TRBJ1-1, with a weak D call TRBD1 (6 bases). The CDR3 extends over 15 amino acids. The V gene lost 0 bases and the J gene lost 3 bases, with 11 bases spanning the gap. Germline V gives CDR1 MNHEY, CDR2 SVGAGI.

This clone has more than one count but fewer than ten. The rearrangement joins TRBV28 to TRBJ2-5, with TRBD2 identical over 15 bases. Trimming removed 3 bases from V and 2 bases from J; junction bases left unmatched: 7. Per germline, CDR1 MDHEN and CDR2 SYDVKM. The CDR3 has 18 amino acids. CDR3 in amino acids: CASSFRTSGRERQETQYF. CDR3 bases: TGTGCCAGCAGTTTTAGGACTAGCGGGAGGGAGAGGCAAGAGACCCAGTACTTC.